One sample yielded the 32 T cell receptor beta chains listed below, sequenced in a study of blood T cell repertoires in COVID-19. The method was immunoSEQ multiplex PCR; TCRdb's version includes in-frame clones alone and lacks a portion of them. The sample has fewer than 500,000 clones; nearly 90% are singletons. Sequencing was carried out using PBMCs or T cells enriched from blood (not recorded which). These receptors all stem from a woman between 18 and 29 years old with acute COVID-19.

This clone was detected only a few times. The gene calls are TRBV6-5 and TRBJ1-1; D perhaps matches TRBD1 (5 bases). There are 12 residues in the CDR3. Per germline, CDR1 MNHEY and CDR2 SVGAGI. V was pared by 9 bases and J by 4 bases, with 12 bases between. The CDR3 loop reads CASGTLGTEAFF. The CDR3, as DNA: TGTGCCAGTGGGACTTTGGGCACTGAAGCTTTCTTT.

This clone was picked up a small number of times. The rearrangement joins TRBV23-1 to TRBJ2-7, with no clear D. TRBV23-1 is labeled an ORF, and its function is uncertain. V lost 1 base, J lost 5 bases, and 15 bases lay in between. CDR3 length equals 15 residues. This chain's CDR3 is CASSQLLSAVNEQYF. CDR3 bases: TGCGCCAGCAGTCAATTACTCTCCGCGGTGAACGAGCAGTACTTC.

The chain couples TRBV5-1 to TRBJ1-4; 7 bases map to TRBD1. V gave up 0 bases and J gave up 4 bases; unmatched junction bases: 3. This CDR3 region has 15 residues. Germline V lookup: CDR1 SGHRS, CDR2 YFSETQ. The CDR3 here is CASSLGDSHNEKLFF. The CDR3 nucleotides are TGCGCCAGCAGCTTGGGGGACAGCCATAATGAAAAACTGTTTTTT.

This chain links TRBV5-5 with TRBJ1-5; D uncertain. The germline CDR1 and CDR2 sequences are SGHKS and YYEKEE (reference sequence). This CDR3 region has 17 residues. Between the trimmed V and J ends, which lost 0 bases and 0 bases, there was a span of 13 bases. CDR3: CASSLGSVDFSNQPQHF. The CDR3 nucleotides are TGTGCCAGCAGCTTGGGATCAGTCGATTTTAGCAATCAGCCCCAGCATTTT. Variable domain in full (rest from reference TRBV5-5 and TRBJ1-5): DAGVTQSPTHLIKTRGQQVTLRCSPISGHKSVSWYQQVLGQGPQFIFQYYEKEERGRGNFPDRFSARQFPNYSSELNVNALLLGDSALYLCASSLGSVDFSNQPQHFGDGTRLSIL.

The chain carries TRBV28 and TRBJ1-2; TRBD1 agrees at 8 bases. Unmatched junction bases numbered 14, after V lost 1 base and J lost 13 bases. CDR3 size: 15 residues. Germline CDR1 MDHEN, CDR2 SYDVKM. The CDR3 spells CASSLSRQGISAGTF. CDR3 DNA: TGTGCCAGCAGTTTATCGAGACAGGGGATCTCGGCTGGCACCTTC.

J is TRBJ2-2 and V is TRBV5-1; a weak D match, TRBD1 (6 bases). The CDR3 consists of 14 residues. Trimming shortened V by 4 bases and J by 7 bases, and 14 bases separated the two germline ends. Looked up from germline, CDR1 is SGHRS and CDR2 is YFSETQ. CDR3 residues: CASSGQGIGGELFF. CDR3 DNA sequence: TGCGCCAGCAGCGGCCAGGGGATTGGCGGGGAGCTGTTTTTT. Filled out from reference TRBV5-1 and TRBJ2-2, the complete variable domain reads KAGVTQTPRYLIKTRGQQVTLSCSPISGHRSVSWYQQTPGQGLQFLFEYFSETQRNKGNFPGRFSGRQFSNSRSEMNVSTLELGDSALYLCASSGQGIGGELFFGEGSRLTVL.

The count of this clone is one. The chain has TRBV3-1 (or the pseudogene TRBV3-2) and TRBJ2-1; 10 bases agree with TRBD2. The CDR3 totals 16 residues. From germline, CDR1 is LGHDT and CDR2 YNNKEL (reference sequence). V lost 4 bases, J lost 4 bases, and 7 bases stayed unmatched. DNA for the CDR3: TGTGCCAGCAGCCCCCAGACTAGCGGGCTATACAATGAGCAGTTCTTC. It encodes CASSPQTSGLYNEQFF.

This clone appeared many times. This chain links TRBV5-5 with TRBJ1-4, with D unresolved. This CDR3 spans 15 amino acids. CDR1 SGHKS and CDR2 YYEKEE come from the germline V gene (reference sequence). V was clipped by 2 bases and J by 5 bases, with 13 bases between them. The CDR3 DNA reads TGTGCCAGCAGCTTTCCCTTATCAGAAAATGAAAAACTGTTTTTT. Protein sequence: CASSFPLSENEKLFF.

The gene calls are TRBV29-1 and TRBJ2-5, with 9 bases identical to TRBD2. CDR3 length: 14 residues. Trimming at V came to 5 bases and at J to 1 base, leaving 5 bases not matched to a gene. Germline CDR1 reads SQVTM; CDR2 reads ANQGSEA. DNA for the CDR3: TGCAGCGTTAGGGGTAGCGGGGGCCAAGAGACCCAGTACTTC. This encodes CSVRGSGGQETQYF.

V is TRBV27 and J is TRBJ1-5; 7 bases map to TRBD1. The CDR3 spans 14 residues. CDR1 and CDR2 (germline): MNHEY, SMNVEV (reference sequence). V gave up 5 bases and J gave up 2 bases; unmatched junction bases: 3. DNA of the CDR3: TGTGCCAGCAGTGTGGGACAGCGCAATCAGCCCCAGCATTTT. Its protein is CASSVGQRNQPQHF.

This clone was seen only a few times. The chain is built from TRBV5-8 and TRBJ1-5; unclear D gene. This CDR3 is 14 amino acids long. V was shortened by 4 bases and J by 3 bases, with 11 bases between the two germline ends. Germline CDR1 and CDR2: SGHTS and YDEGEE. The CDR3 DNA is TGTGCCAGCAGCCAGGACTCAAACAATCAGCCCCAGCATTTT. Its translation is CASSQDSNNQPQHF.

The rearrangement uses TRBV28 and TRBJ1-1; D might be TRBD1 (5 bases). V lost 5 bases and J 4 bases, leaving 14 bases between the germline ends. The CDR3 sequence is 14 residues long. Germline lookup yields CDR1 MDHEN and CDR2 SYDVKM. The CDR3 protein is CASSPGPGGTEAFF. The DNA for the CDR3 is TGTGCCAGCAGTCCGGGACCCGGGGGCACTGAAGCTTTCTTT.

The CDR3 here is CASSEAGERAFF. The CDR3 DNA follows: TGTGCCAGCAGTGAAGCGGGGGAGAGGGCTTTCTTT. The rearrangement joins TRBV25-1 to TRBJ1-1; D perhaps matches TRBD1 (5 bases). Germline V CDR1 and CDR2: MGHDK, SYGVNS. This CDR3 region has 12 residues. Trimming removed 2 bases from V and 11 bases from J, with 12 bases in between.

The chain carries TRBV27 and TRBJ2-1, with D possibly being TRBD1 (5 bases). The CDR3 spans 12 residues. V gave up 5 bases and J gave up 6 bases, with 8 bases separating them. Germline V gene sequence: CDR1 MNHEY, CDR2 SMNVEV (reference sequence). CDR3 nucleotides: TGTGCCAGCAGTCTTAGGGGCAATGAGCAGTTCTTC. Its translation: CASSLRGNEQFF.

This chain joins TRBV7-9 and TRBJ2-7, with D maybe TRBD1 (5 bases). This CDR3 contains 14 residues. Trimming removed 1 base from V and 2 bases from J, with 9 bases in between. Germline V gene sequence: CDR1 SEHNR, CDR2 FQNEAQ (reference sequence). The CDR3 is CASSLETATYEQYF. CDR3 DNA sequence: TGTGCCAGCAGCTTAGAGACAGCAACCTACGAGCAGTACTTC.

The chain is built from TRBV9 and TRBJ2-7; TRBD1 is a possible D gene (6 bases). The germline CDR1 and CDR2 sequences are SGDLS and YYNGEE. V shed 2 bases and J shed 6 bases, with 18 bases lying between them. This CDR3 contains 15 residues. CDR3 in DNA: TGTGCCAGCAGCGTCTCCGGGACATCGGTAGGCGAGCAGTACTTC. Amino acids: CASSVSGTSVGEQYF.

This clone was seen only once. The chain joins TRBV28 to TRBJ2-3, with a weak D call TRBD2 (7 bases). Germline-derived CDR1 and CDR2 are MDHEN and SYDVKM. The CDR3 contains 15 residues. V lost 5 bases, J lost 2 bases, and 14 bases lay in between. This CDR3 reads CASSVGGGLTDTQYF. CDR3 bases: TGTGCCAGCAGTGTCGGCGGGGGCCTCACAGATACGCAGTATTTT.

This clone was seen only once. This chain uses TRBV11-2 with TRBJ1-3; TRBD1 is a possible D gene (5 bases). Trimming left V 4 bases short and J 0 bases short, with 10 bases between. Germline loops: CDR1 SGHAT, CDR2 FQNNGV. The CDR3 length is 15 residues. The CDR3 spells CASSSGHRSGNTIYF. The CDR3 DNA reads TGTGCCAGCAGCTCCGGACATCGCTCTGGAAACACCATATATTTT.

The gene calls are TRBV2 and TRBJ1-5; D might be TRBD1 (5 bases). V lost 5 bases to trimming and J lost 1 base, with 12 bases between them. This CDR3 is 15 amino acids long. The germline gives CDR1 SNHLY, CDR2 FYNNEI. CDR3 nucleotides: TGTGCCAGCAGTCAGGGTCGGGGGAGCAATCAGCCCCAGCATTTT. Its translation: CASSQGRGSNQPQHF.

This rearrangement joins TRBV5-8 to TRBJ1-1; 9 bases are shared with TRBD1. Germline values: CDR1 SGHTS, CDR2 YDEGEE. Germline trimming cut 0 bases from V and 8 bases from J; bases unmatched to any gene: 2. The CDR3 is 13 residues long. The CDR3, as DNA: TGTGCCAGCAGCTTGGGCGGGACAGGGGAAGCTTTCTTT. Translating it yields CASSLGGTGEAFF.

The genes are TRBV6-5 and TRBJ1-1, with 7 bases identical to TRBD1. V trimming: 3 bases; J trimming: 7 bases; junction bases outside the gene matches: 5. The germline CDR1 and CDR2 sequences are MNHEY and SVGAGI. This CDR3 comprises 13 residues. The CDR3 bases are TGTGCCAGCAGTTATCCGGGACAGATTGAAGCTTTCTTT. Its translation is CASSYPGQIEAFF.

The chain combines TRBV7-9 with TRBJ2-2; perhaps TRBD2 as D (6 bases). Trimming took 10 bases from V and 1 from J, leaving 7 bases between them. This CDR3 has 12 residues. Germline-derived CDR1 and CDR2 are SEHNR and FQNEAQ (reference sequence). The CDR3, as DNA: TGTGCCAAGGAGGGGAACACCGGGGAGCTGTTTTTT. Amino acid sequence: CAKEGNTGELFF.

The rearrangement uses TRBV15 and TRBJ2-7; D perhaps matches TRBD2 (6 bases). CDR1 is LNHNV, CDR2 YYDKDF, per germline (reference sequence). The CDR3 is 16 residues long. Between the trimmed V and J ends, which lost 0 bases and 4 bases, there was a span of 16 bases. Here the CDR3 DNA reads TGTGCCACCAGCAGAGATACGGGGGTCTCAGGGTACGAGCAGTACTTC. It yields the protein CATSRDTGVSGYEQYF.

The rearrangement uses TRBV7-2 and TRBJ1-2, with D maybe TRBD1 (6 bases). CDR1 is SGHTA, CDR2 FQGNSA, per germline. V was trimmed by 7 bases and J by 7 bases, leaving 22 bases between them. The CDR3 has 15 residues. The CDR3 spells CASKPKTGPLTGYTF. As DNA, the CDR3 is TGTGCCAGCAAACCCAAGACAGGACCGCTGACTGGCTACACCTTC.

The V call is TRBV7-2, the J call TRBJ2-7; D might be TRBD2 (6 bases). In germline, CDR1 is SGHTA, CDR2 FQGNSA. There are 16 residues in the CDR3. Between the trimmed V and J ends, which lost 5 bases and 6 bases, there was a span of 23 bases. The CDR3 is CASSPHGALVGGEQYF. Here the CDR3 DNA reads TGTGCCAGCAGCCCCCACGGGGCGCTCGTCGGGGGCGAGCAGTACTTC.

The rearrangement uses TRBV6-5 and TRBJ2-7; possibly TRBD2 for D (7 bases). CDR3 length: 15 residues. V was clipped by 3 bases and J by 2 bases, with 14 bases between them. Germline V gene sequence: CDR1 MNHEY, CDR2 SVGAGI. CDR3 DNA: TGTGCCAGCAGTTATAGTACAGGGAGGGCCTACGAGCAGTACTTC. This translates into CASSYSTGRAYEQYF.

The chain combines TRBV9 with TRBJ2-1; possibly TRBD1 for D (8 bases). CDR3 size: 16 residues. Trimming left V 2 bases short and J 1 base short, with 13 bases between. Germline V CDR1 and CDR2: SGDLS, YYNGEE. The CDR3 region is CASSVLQGGSYNEQFF. CDR3 sequence (DNA): TGTGCCAGCAGCGTCCTACAGGGGGGGTCCTACAATGAGCAGTTCTTC. The full variable domain, rest sourced from reference TRBV9 and TRBJ2-1, is DSGVTQTPKHLITATGQRVTLRCSPRSGDLSVYWYQQSLDQGLQFLIQYYNGEERAKGNILERFSAQQFPDLHSELNLSSLELGDSALYFCASSVLQGGSYNEQFFGPGTRLTVL.

This chain joins TRBV3-1 (or the pseudogene TRBV3-2) and TRBJ1-2; 11 nucleotides match TRBD1. This CDR3 is 17 amino acids long. V trimming: 1 base; J trimming: 6 bases; junction bases outside the gene matches: 10. Germline-derived CDR1 and CDR2 are LGHDT and YNNKEL (reference sequence). CDR3 in amino acids: CASSQVTSGTGGHGYTF. In nucleotides, the CDR3 is TGTGCCAGCAGCCAAGTTACCTCCGGGACAGGGGGGCATGGCTACACCTTC.

The chain employs TRBV5-1 and TRBJ2-2; D possibly corresponds to TRBD2 (5 bases). In germline, CDR1 is SGHRS, CDR2 YFSETQ. The V end was cut by 7 bases, the J end by 5 bases, with 12 bases between. This CDR3 is 13 amino acids long. The CDR3 loop reads CASGADLTGELFF. As DNA, the CDR3 is TGCGCCAGCGGAGCGGACCTGACCGGGGAGCTGTTTTTT.

The chain joins TRBV4-1 to TRBJ2-3, with 14 bases lining up with TRBD2. The CDR3 has 20 residues. Per the germline V gene, CDR1 is MGHRA and CDR2 is YSYEKL. With 3 bases clipped from V and 4 bases from J, the junction kept 15 bases outside the gene matches. The CDR3 reads CASSHKRGLAGAFRSDTQYF. CDR3 in DNA: TGCGCCAGCAGCCACAAACGGGGACTAGCGGGAGCCTTCCGATCAGATACGCAGTATTTT.

On this clone: This sample also contains other DNA sequences that code for the same CDR3. The rearrangement uses TRBV9 and TRBJ2-1, with TRBD2 matching over 8 bases. CDR3 size: 15 residues. Unmatched junction bases numbered 3, after V lost 0 bases and J lost 4 bases. Per germline, CDR1 SGDLS and CDR2 YYNGEE. CDR3 nucleotides: TGTGCCAGCAGCGTAGGAGCGGGAGAGTACAATGAGCAGTTCTTC. Encoded protein: CASSVGAGEYNEQFF.

The chain combines TRBV27 with TRBJ2-6, with D perhaps TRBD2 (7 bases). Trimming pared 4 bases from V and 2 bases from J, leaving 12 bases between. This CDR3 is built from 16 residues. Germline V lookup: CDR1 MNHEY, CDR2 SMNVEV (reference sequence). The CDR3 DNA is TGTGCCAGCAGTTCGGGCGGGGGCACTGGGGCCAACGTCCTGACTTTC. As protein: CASSSGGGTGANVLTF.